This T cell receptor (beta chain) was identified in a study of blood T cell repertoires in COVID-19 (dated by TCRdb to about 2020). For the wider study: Samples from collaborators originated in the United States, Italy and Spain and spanned both the acute and convalescent phases of COVID-19. The material from the prospective study consisted of cDNA or gDNA derived from T cells, B-cell-depleted T cells, or PBMCs. The dataset comprised deeply sampled blood TCRbeta repertoires from subjects exposed to, actively infected with, or recovered from COVID-19. The repertoires were made available in a free public database intended to serve as a resource for research on the immune response to SARS-CoV-2. Samples were obtained from the ongoing ImmuneRACE study (first 160 participants) and from 1,254 subjects provided by 6 global collaborators. Nearly every sample came with metadata listing a de-identified subject ID, COVID-19 status, age in years and sex. Where available, HLA class I and class II types were obtained from metadata supplied by the sample provider rather than from assay-based typing.

Trimmed from V: 7 bases; trimmed from J: 4 bases; junction bases lacking a gene match: 10. The CDR3 has 14 amino acids, counting the end cysteine and phenylalanine. The read is trimmed to its CDR3 DNA, 42 bases read in frame from base 1. According to the germline V gene, CDR1 reads SNHLY and CDR2 reads FYNNEI. For this clone: It lacks a known antigen. Base qualities are not recorded, but no much larger clone differs from it by a single base.

General conclusions and limits of the study: Clinical and demographic metadata were provided uncurated, with the amount varying by source and participant.

TCRbeta CDR3 regions were amplified from genomic DNA using the immunoSEQ Assay, a bias-controlled multiplex PCR. Under the source paper's analysis protocol: The number of nucleated cells in each sample was estimated from the amplification of reference gene primers within the assay. Sequence reads were collapsed and filtered to measure the absolute abundance of every unique TCRbeta CDR3 rearrangement. For each sample, productive Simpson clonality was calculated as the square root of Simpson's diversity index over productive rearrangements. TCRdb holds this immuneACCESS table with in-frame rearrangements only. Some clones are missing; in checked studies, unresolved V genes explain under half, and the rest has no known cause. From that table come the V and J calls and clone size; the DNA was used to work out D and trimming. Within this sample are about 80,000 clones, with roughly 76% of them counted one time only. The biggest ten clones account for about a sixth of the sample.

Each collaborating institution followed its own protocols to collect whole blood in K2EDTA tubes. For TCRbeta analysis, collaborators shipped samples as frozen whole blood, isolated PBMCs, or DNA extracted from either of those sample types. The receptor was isolated from a man in his 70s with active or convalescent COVID-19. Sample: peripheral blood. The chain is assembled from TRBV2 and TRBJ2-7, with 7 junctional bases fitting TRBD2. Here is the DNA: TGTGCCAGCACAAGGGGCGGGGGAGCTTACGAGCAGTACTTC. The encoded protein is CASTRGGGAYEQYF.